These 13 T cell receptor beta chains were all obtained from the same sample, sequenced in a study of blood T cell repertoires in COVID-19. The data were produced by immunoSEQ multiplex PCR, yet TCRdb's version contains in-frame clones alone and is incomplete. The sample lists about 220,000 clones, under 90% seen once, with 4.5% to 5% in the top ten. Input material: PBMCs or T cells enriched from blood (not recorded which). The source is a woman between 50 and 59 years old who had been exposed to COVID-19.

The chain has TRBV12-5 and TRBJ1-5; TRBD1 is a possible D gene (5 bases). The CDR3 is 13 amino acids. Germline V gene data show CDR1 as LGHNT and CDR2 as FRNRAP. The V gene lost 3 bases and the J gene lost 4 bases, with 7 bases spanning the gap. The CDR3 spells CASGFGGNQPQHF. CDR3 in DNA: TGTGCTAGTGGTTTTGGGGGGAATCAGCCCCAGCATTTT.

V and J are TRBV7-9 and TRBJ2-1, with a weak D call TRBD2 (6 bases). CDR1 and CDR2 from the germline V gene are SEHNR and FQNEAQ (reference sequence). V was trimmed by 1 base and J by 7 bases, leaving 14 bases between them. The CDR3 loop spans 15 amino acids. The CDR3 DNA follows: TGTGCCAGCAGCTTAGAGGGGAGCAGCGGGAATGAGCAGTTCTTC. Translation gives CASSLEGSSGNEQFF. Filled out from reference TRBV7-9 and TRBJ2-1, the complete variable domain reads DTGVSQNPRHKITKRGQNVTFRCDPISEHNRLYWYRQTLGQGPEFLTYFQNEAQLEKSRLLSDRFSAERPKGSFSTLEIQRTEQGDSAMYLCASSLEGSSGNEQFFGPGTRLTVL.

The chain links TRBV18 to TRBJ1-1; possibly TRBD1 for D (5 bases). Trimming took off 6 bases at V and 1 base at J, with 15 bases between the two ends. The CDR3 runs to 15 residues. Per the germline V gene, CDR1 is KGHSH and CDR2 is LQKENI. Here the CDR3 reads CASSYALQGNTEAFF. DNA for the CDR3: TGTGCCAGCTCCTATGCCCTGCAGGGGAACACTGAAGCTTTCTTT.

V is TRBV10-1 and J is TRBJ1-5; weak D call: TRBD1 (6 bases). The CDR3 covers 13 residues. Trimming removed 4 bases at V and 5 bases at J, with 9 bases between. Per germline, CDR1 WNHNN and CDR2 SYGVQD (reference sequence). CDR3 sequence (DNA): TGCGCCAGCAGTGCCTCAGGGGATCAGCCCCAGCATTTT. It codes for CASSASGDQPQHF.

This CDR3 is CSVDLPRGYTF. DNA of the CDR3: TGCAGCGTTGACCTCCCGAGGGGCTACACCTTC. V gene TRBV29-1 combines with J gene TRBJ1-2; D not certain. Germline values: CDR1 SQVTM, CDR2 ANQGSEA. V lost 3 bases to trimming and J lost 8 bases, with 10 bases between them. This CDR3 contains 11 residues.

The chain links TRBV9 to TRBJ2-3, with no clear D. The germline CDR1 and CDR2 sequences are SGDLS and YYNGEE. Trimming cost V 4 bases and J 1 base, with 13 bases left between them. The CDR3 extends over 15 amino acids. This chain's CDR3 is CASSPAKKRTDTQYF. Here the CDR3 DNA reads TGTGCCAGCAGCCCAGCGAAAAAACGCACAGATACGCAGTATTTT.

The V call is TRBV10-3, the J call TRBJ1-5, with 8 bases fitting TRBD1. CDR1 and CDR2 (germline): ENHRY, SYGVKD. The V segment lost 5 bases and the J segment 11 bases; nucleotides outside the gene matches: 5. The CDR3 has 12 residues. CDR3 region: CAISNDRGSQHF. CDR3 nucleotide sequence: TGTGCCATCAGTAACGACAGGGGATCCCAGCATTTT.

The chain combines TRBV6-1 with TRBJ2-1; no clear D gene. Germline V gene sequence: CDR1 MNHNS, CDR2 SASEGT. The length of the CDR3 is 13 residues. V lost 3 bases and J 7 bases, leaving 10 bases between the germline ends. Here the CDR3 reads CASSDEEENEQFF. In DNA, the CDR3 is TGTGCCAGCAGTGACGAAGAGGAGAATGAGCAGTTCTTC.

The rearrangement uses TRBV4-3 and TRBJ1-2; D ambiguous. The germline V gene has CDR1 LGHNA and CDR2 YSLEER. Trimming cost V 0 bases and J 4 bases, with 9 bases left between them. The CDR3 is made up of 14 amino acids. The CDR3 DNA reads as TGCGCCAGCAGCCAAGAGGTGGACTTCTATGGCTACACCTTC. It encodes CASSQEVDFYGYTF.

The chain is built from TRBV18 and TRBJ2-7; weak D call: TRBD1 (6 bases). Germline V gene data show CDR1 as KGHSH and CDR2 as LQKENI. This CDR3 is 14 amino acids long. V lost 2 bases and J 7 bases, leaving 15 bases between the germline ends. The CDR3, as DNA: TGTGCCAGCTCACCAAGACAGGAGCTAAGGGAGCAGTACTTC. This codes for CASSPRQELREQYF.

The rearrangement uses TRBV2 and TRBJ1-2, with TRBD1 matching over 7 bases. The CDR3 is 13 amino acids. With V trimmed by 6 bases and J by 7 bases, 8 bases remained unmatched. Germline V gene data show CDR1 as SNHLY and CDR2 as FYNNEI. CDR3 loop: CASSEDRLGGYTF. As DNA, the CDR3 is TGTGCCAGCAGCGAGGACAGGCTTGGTGGCTACACCTTC.

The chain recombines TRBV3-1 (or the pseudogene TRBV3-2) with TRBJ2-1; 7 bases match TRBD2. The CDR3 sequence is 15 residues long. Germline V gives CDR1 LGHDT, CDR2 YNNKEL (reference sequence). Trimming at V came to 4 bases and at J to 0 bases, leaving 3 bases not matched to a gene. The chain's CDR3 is CASSPTSVSYNEQFF. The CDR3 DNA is TGTGCCAGCAGCCCTACTAGCGTCTCCTACAATGAGCAGTTCTTC.

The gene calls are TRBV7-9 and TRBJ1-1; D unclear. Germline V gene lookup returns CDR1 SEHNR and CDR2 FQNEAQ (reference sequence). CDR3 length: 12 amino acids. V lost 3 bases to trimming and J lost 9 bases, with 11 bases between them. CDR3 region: CASSFGVEKAFF. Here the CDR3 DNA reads TGTGCCAGCAGCTTTGGTGTGGAGAAAGCTTTCTTT.